A selection of T cell receptor beta chains follows, all from one sample in a study of blood T cell repertoires in COVID-19. Generated by immunoSEQ multiplex PCR, the TCRdb table keeps only in-frame clones and is missing some. Of 140,000 or so clones in the sample, around 89% were seen once. The sample was peripheral blood. Receptors were obtained from an older woman with active COVID-19. Each CDR3 is given with its conserved first and last residue. The order of the fields is clone size, V gene, J gene, D gene, CDR3 DNA, CDR3 protein. A D gene is named only where the DNA matches it firmly. Only some rows state a clone size, as once, few, many or a class for expanded clones.

>.|TRBV18|TRBJ1-6|TRBD1
TGTGCCAGCTCGCAAAACAGGGGGGACTATAATTCACCCCTCCACTTT
CASSQNRGDYNSPLHF
>.|TRBV19|TRBJ2-6|.
TGTGCCAGTAGTGCTTCTCGGGACTCCAGCTCTGGGGCCAACGTCCTGACTTTC
CASSASRDSSSGANVLTF
>once|TRBV28|TRBJ2-1|TRBD2
TGTGCCATTGACGGGGCGGGAGGGCCGGATGAGCAGTTCTTC
CAIDGAGGPDEQFF
>.|TRBV7-2|TRBJ1-3|TRBD1
TGTGCCAGCAGCTTAGAGACAGGGTGGCACACCATATATTTT
CASSLETGWHTIYF
>.|TRBV7-9|TRBJ1-1|TRBD1
TGTGCCAGCAGCCTACCGATACCCCCGATCAGGGGGCTCGTCACTGAAGCTTTCTTT
CASSLPIPPIRGLVTEAFF
>.|TRBV6-2/TRBV6-3|TRBJ2-1|.
TGTGCCAGCAGTTACAGACGGGCCTACAATGAGCAGTTCTTC
CASSYRRAYNEQFF
>.|TRBV12-3/TRBV12-4|TRBJ2-7|TRBD1
TGTGCCAGCACAGGGGGCGCGTCCTACGAGCAGTACTTC
CASTGGASYEQYF
>.|TRBV6-4|TRBJ2-3|TRBD2
TGTGCCAGCAGTGAACTAGCGGGAGTAGTAGGAACAGATACGCAGTATTTT
CASSELAGVVGTDTQYF
>.|TRBV11-3|TRBJ2-3|TRBD2
TGTGCCAGCAGCCGGACAGCGGGAGCTAGCACAGATACGCAGTATTTT
CASSRTAGASTDTQYF
>.|TRBV6-6|TRBJ2-2|.
TGTGCCAGCAGCCTGACCAGGGTTGACACCGGGGAGCTGTTTTTT
CASSLTRVDTGELFF
>.|TRBV9|TRBJ2-3|.
TGTGCCAGCAGCCCCGGACTCGCCACAGATACGCAGTATTTT
CASSPGLATDTQYF
>.|TRBV7-9|TRBJ2-3|.
TGTGCCAGCAGCACTATGGACAGAGGGGGTACAGATACGCAGTATTTT
CASSTMDRGGTDTQYF
>.|TRBV10-3|TRBJ2-3|TRBD1
TGTGCCATCAGCGCACAGGGGGCAAGTACAGATACGCAGTATTTT
CAISAQGASTDTQYF
>.|TRBV6-6|TRBJ2-1|TRBD1
TGTGCCAGCAGTACACCGGGACAGCTATACAATGAGCAGTTCTTC
CASSTPGQLYNEQFF
>.|TRBV19|TRBJ2-7|.
TGTGCCAGTAGTATAGATTGGACACCTAGTCGCGAGCAGTACTTC
CASSIDWTPSREQYF